This record looks at one T cell receptor (beta chain) sequence and its context. This entry is derived from a study of blood T cell repertoires in COVID-19. Looking at the study overall: Whether acute or convalescent, the COVID-19 samples came from the United States, Italy and Spain.

CDR3 length: 14 residues. Germline CDR1 is SGHAT and CDR2 is FQNNGV. V dropped 7 bases and J dropped 1; count of bases not matched to a gene: 6. Authors' analysis steps: Estimates of nucleated cell counts were drawn from the amplification of reference gene primers. Clones were sequenced by immunoSEQ multiplex PCR, and TCRdb holds only the in-frame ones, with some missing. D and trimming were read from the DNA, whereas the V and J calls and clone size are those reported in that table. The table lists tens of thousands of clones, about 89% of them singletons. The receptor comes from a man aged 60 to 69 with acute or convalescent COVID-19. Sequenced input: peripheral blood. The chain joins TRBV11-2 to TRBJ2-5; 7 bases are a match to TRBD1. The CDR3 protein is CASTHRGSQETQYF. CDR3 coding DNA: TGTGCCAGCACCCACAGGGGTTCCCAAGAGACCCAGTACTTC.